This entry lists 17 T cell receptor beta chains sequenced from one sample in a study of a mutant IDH1 vaccine in newly diagnosed glioma (dated by TCRdb to about 2021). The method behind the library was the immunoSEQ multiplex PCR assay. The table comes from immuneACCESS by way of TCRdb, which keeps in-frame sequences with V and J called. Part of the clones is missing from these tables; in studies checked, under half for an unresolved V gene and the rest for unknown reasons. The sample table lists about 32,000 clones, about 80% of them with a count of one. About 11% of the sample rests with the top ten. In light of the paper, this sample's time point label describes: week 35, safety follow-up. Every vaccine dose consisted of 300 ug of a 20-mer mutant IDH1 peptide in Montanide, administered subcutaneously together with topical imiquimod. Which antigens these TCRs recognize remains unknown. The material was PBMCs, obtained from a glioma patient whose treatment included an IDH1 peptide vaccine. The receptors come from a middle-aged woman with glioma.

The chain combines TRBV5-1 with TRBJ2-7, with TRBD1 matching 7 bases. V lost 4 bases and J lost 9; bases outside the gene matches: 19. The germline V gene has CDR1 SGHRS and CDR2 YFSETQ. The CDR3 covers 16 residues. In DNA, the CDR3 is TGCGCCAGCAGCCCTTATACAGGGGAGAACTATAAGGGGCAGTACTTC. It yields the protein CASSPYTGENYKGQYF.

The chain uses TRBV4-1 and TRBJ2-5; the D is unclear. Germline V gene data show CDR1 as MGHRA and CDR2 as YSYEKL. V lost 2 bases, J lost 2 bases, and 3 bases lay in between. This CDR3 has 12 amino acids. The CDR3 loop is CASSQPQETQYF. The CDR3 DNA sequence: TGCGCCAGCAGCCAACCTCAAGAGACCCAGTACTTC.

The chain has TRBV9 and TRBJ1-1; D is possibly TRBD1 (5 bases). Deletions cut 0 bases from V and 0 bases from J, with 6 bases between. This CDR3 spans 14 amino acids. Germline V gene data show CDR1 as SGDLS and CDR2 as YYNGEE. CDR3 sequence reads: CASSVGGMNTEAFF. Here the CDR3 DNA reads TGTGCCAGCAGCGTAGGGGGGATGAACACTGAAGCTTTCTTT.

This clone was counted a single time. The V and J genes are TRBV10-3 and TRBJ1-5, with D hard to call. Trimming shortened V by 2 bases and J by 6 bases, and 11 bases separated the two germline ends. From germline, CDR1 is ENHRY and CDR2 SYGVKD. The CDR3 consists of 14 residues. In nucleotides, the CDR3 is TGTGCCATCAGTGAGACAGCGTCAATTCAGCCCCAGCATTTT. The encoded protein is CAISETASIQPQHF.

This rearrangement joins TRBV2 to TRBJ1-2; D is ambiguous. Trimming cost V 2 bases and J 1 base, with 11 bases left between them. CDR1 SNHLY and CDR2 FYNNEI come from the germline V gene. CDR3 length equals 15 residues. This CDR3 is CASSESQKLNYGYTF. The DNA for the CDR3 is TGTGCCAGCAGTGAAAGCCAGAAACTTAACTATGGCTACACCTTC. Looking up the rest from reference TRBV2 and TRBJ1-2 gives the full variable domain: EPEVTQTPSHQVTQMGQEVILRCVPISNHLYFYWYRQILGQKVEFLVSFYNNEISEKSEIFDDQFSVERPDGSNFTLKIRSTKLEDSAMYFCASSESQKLNYGYTFGSGTRLTVV.

This clone came up once. V and J are TRBV2 and TRBJ2-1, with D tentatively TRBD1 or TRBD2 (6 bases each). Trimming shortened V by 6 bases and J by 9 bases, and 21 bases separated the two germline ends. The CDR3 is made up of 15 amino acids. The germline gives CDR1 SNHLY, CDR2 FYNNEI. CDR3 sequence (DNA): TGTGCCAGCAGGGGGGGCCCTGCTAGGTCTACTGAGCAGTTCTTC. Translation gives CASRGGPARSTEQFF.

The genes are TRBV6-5 and TRBJ1-4; TRBD1 might be the D (5 bases). The length of the CDR3 is 13 residues. Germline V CDR1 and CDR2: MNHEY, SVGAGI. V was cut by 0 bases and J by 15 bases, with 14 bases left in between. CDR3 in DNA: TGTGCCAGCAGTTACTCCCCGCTAGGGGAGGTGTTTTTT. This gives the protein CASSYSPLGEVFF.

V and J are TRBV5-1 and TRBJ1-6; D possibly corresponds to TRBD1 (5 bases). V was clipped by 4 bases and J by 3 bases, with 14 bases between them. This CDR3 comprises 16 residues. Germline assignment: CDR1 SGHRS and CDR2 YFSETQ. CDR3: CASSPSAGFYNSPLHF. The CDR3 DNA sequence: TGCGCCAGCAGCCCCTCCGCAGGGTTCTATAATTCACCCCTCCACTTT.

A few counts support this clone. This rearrangement joins TRBV9 to TRBJ1-1; D gene uncertain. V lost 0 bases to trimming and J lost 1 base, with 7 bases between them. The V gene's germline CDR1 is SGDLS and CDR2 YYNGEE. The CDR3 contains 14 residues. The CDR3 here is CASSVVQKNTEAFF. CDR3 sequence (DNA): TGTGCCAGCAGCGTAGTACAGAAGAACACTGAAGCTTTCTTT.

This clone was seen more than once but under ten times. The chain employs TRBV29-1 and TRBJ2-3; 8 nucleotides agree with TRBD2. In germline, CDR1 is SQVTM, CDR2 ANQGSEA. The CDR3 has 15 amino acids. V trimming: 7 bases; J trimming: 0 bases; junction bases outside the gene matches: 9. The CDR3 loop reads CSGEIAGFSTDTQYF. The CDR3 region has the DNA TGCAGCGGAGAGATAGCGGGGTTTAGCACAGATACGCAGTATTTT.

V gene TRBV9 combines with J gene TRBJ2-5; TRBD2 matches at 8 bases. J lost 4 bases, V lost 0 bases, and 8 bases had no gene match. This CDR3 is 16 amino acids long. Germline CDR1 reads SGDLS; CDR2 reads YYNGEE. The CDR3 nucleotides are TGTGCCAGCAGCGTAGCTGTCACTAGCGGAAGAGAGACCCAGTACTTC. Protein sequence: CASSVAVTSGRETQYF.

The chain recombines TRBV2 with TRBJ2-3, with a weak D call TRBD1 (5 bases). CDR1 and CDR2 (germline): SNHLY, FYNNEI. The CDR3 extends over 14 amino acids. With 6 bases removed from V and 1 base from J, the gap between germline ends came to 11 bases. The CDR3 protein is CASRRQLGTDTQYF. CDR3 nucleotides: TGTGCCAGCAGGCGACAGCTGGGCACAGATACGCAGTATTTT.

This clone was found once. This chain joins TRBV11-3 and TRBJ1-1; D not resolved. Germline-derived CDR1 and CDR2 are SGHNT and YENEEA. V lost 3 bases to trimming and J lost 0 bases, with 8 bases between them. The CDR3 is made up of 14 amino acids. CDR3 residues: CASSFDLLNTEAFF. CDR3 DNA sequence: TGTGCCAGCAGCTTTGATTTGCTGAACACTGAAGCTTTCTTT.

The chain joins TRBV4-1 to TRBJ2-7, with 8 bases identical to TRBD1. The length of the CDR3 is 13 residues. Looked up from germline, CDR1 is MGHRA and CDR2 is YSYEKL. Trimming removed 4 bases from V and 6 bases from J; junction bases left unmatched: 5. The CDR3 DNA reads as TGCGCCAGCAGCCGCGGGACAGGACGCGAGCAGTACTTC. It is translated as CASSRGTGREQYF.

V is TRBV7-8 and J is TRBJ2-1, with TRBD2 matching 15 bases. The CDR3 covers 18 residues. Unmatched junction bases numbered 5, after V lost 3 bases and J lost 2 bases. Germline values: CDR1 SGHVS, CDR2 FQNEAQ. The CDR3 region has the DNA TGTGCCAGCAGCTTTGGACTAGCGGGGGGGCTTGCCTACAATGAGCAGTTCTTC. Protein product: CASSFGLAGGLAYNEQFF.

V is TRBV6-1 and J is TRBJ2-3; D is undetermined. The CDR3 has 13 amino acids. Trimming cost V 7 bases and J 0 bases, with 8 bases left between them. Germline V lookup: CDR1 MNHNS, CDR2 SASEGT. CDR3 sequence: CASKRPSTDTQYF. As DNA, the CDR3 is TGTGCCAGCAAACGGCCCAGCACAGATACGCAGTATTTT.

V and J are TRBV2 and TRBJ2-2; 10 nucleotides align to TRBD2. This CDR3 has 18 residues. The junction had 19 bases not matched to a gene; V was cut back by 10 bases and J by 5 bases. Germline V gives CDR1 SNHLY, CDR2 FYNNEI. The CDR3 sequence: CAIPAVEQRGGGTGELFF. DNA for the CDR3: TGTGCCATCCCAGCCGTAGAACAGCGGGGGGGAGGTACCGGGGAGCTGTTTTTT.